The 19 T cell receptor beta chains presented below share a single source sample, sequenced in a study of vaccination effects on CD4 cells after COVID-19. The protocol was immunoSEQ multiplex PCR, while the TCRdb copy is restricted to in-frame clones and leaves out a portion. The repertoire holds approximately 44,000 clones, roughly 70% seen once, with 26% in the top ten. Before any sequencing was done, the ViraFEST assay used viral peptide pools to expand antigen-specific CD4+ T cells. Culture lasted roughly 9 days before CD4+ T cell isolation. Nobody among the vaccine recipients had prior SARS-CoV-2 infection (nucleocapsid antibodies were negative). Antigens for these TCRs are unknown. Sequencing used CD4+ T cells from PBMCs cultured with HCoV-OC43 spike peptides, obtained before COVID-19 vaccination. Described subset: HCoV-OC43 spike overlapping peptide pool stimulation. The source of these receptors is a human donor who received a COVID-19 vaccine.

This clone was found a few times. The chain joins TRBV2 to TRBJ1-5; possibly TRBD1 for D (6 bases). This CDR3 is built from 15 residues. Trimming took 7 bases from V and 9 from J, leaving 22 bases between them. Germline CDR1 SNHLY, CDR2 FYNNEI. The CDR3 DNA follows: TGTGCCAGCACCAGGGGCGGGGATCCCTATGGGCCCCAGCATTTT. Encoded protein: CASTRGGDPYGPQHF.

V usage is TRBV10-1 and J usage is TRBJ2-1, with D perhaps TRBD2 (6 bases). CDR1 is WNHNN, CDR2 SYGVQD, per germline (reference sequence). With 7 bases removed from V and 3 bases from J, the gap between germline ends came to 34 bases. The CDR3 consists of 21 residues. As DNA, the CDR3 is TGCGCCAGCACCGAAACCCCGGCTAGCGTTCTAGCCCCTCTTGGCTACAATGAGCAGTTCTTC. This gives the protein CASTETPASVLAPLGYNEQFF.

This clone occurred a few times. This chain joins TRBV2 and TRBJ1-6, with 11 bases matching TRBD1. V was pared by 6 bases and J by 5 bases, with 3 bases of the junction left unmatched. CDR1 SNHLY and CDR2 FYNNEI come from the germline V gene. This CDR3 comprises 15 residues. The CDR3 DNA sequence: TGTGCCAGCAGCCGGGACAGGGGGGATAATTCACCCCTCCACTTT. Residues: CASSRDRGDNSPLHF.

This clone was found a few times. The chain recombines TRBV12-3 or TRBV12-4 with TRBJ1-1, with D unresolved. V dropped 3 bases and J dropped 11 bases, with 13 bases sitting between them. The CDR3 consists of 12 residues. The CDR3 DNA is TGTGCCAGCAGTTTGGGGAGTTCGGTGGCTTTCTTT. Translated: CASSLGSSVAFF.

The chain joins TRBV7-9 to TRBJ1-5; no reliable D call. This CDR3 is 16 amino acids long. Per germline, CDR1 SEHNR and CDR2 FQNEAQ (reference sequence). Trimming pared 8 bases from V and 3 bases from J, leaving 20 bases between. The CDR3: CASSKVGPLYNQPQHF. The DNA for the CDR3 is TGTGCCAGCTCCAAAGTCGGGCCGCTATACAATCAGCCCCAGCATTTT.

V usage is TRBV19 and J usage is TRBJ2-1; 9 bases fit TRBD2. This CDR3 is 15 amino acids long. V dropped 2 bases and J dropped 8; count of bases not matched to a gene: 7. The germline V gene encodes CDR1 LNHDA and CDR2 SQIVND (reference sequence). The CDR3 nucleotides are TGTGCCAGTAGTATAACAGCGGGAGGAGGCGATGAGCAGTTCTTC. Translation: CASSITAGGGDEQFF.

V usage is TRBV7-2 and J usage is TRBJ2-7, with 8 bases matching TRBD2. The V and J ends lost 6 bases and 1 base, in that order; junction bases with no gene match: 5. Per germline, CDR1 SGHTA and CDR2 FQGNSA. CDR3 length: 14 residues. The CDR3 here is CASRGAGGSYEQYF. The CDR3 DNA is TGTGCCAGCAGGGGCGCGGGAGGATCCTACGAGCAGTACTTC.

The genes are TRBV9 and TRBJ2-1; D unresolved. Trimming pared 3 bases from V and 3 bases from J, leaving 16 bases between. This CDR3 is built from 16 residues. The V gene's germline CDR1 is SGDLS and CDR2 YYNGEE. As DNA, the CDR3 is TGTGCCAGCAGCGCGTCCTTTAATGTGGGCTACAATGAGCAGTTCTTC. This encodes CASSASFNVGYNEQFF.

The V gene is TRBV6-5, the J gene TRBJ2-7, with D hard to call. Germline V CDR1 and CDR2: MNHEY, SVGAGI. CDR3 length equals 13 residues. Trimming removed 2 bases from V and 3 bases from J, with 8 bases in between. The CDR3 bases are TGTGCCAGCAGTTACGGACGGAACTACGAGCAGTACTTC. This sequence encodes CASSYGRNYEQYF.

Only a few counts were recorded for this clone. The CDR3 DNA is TGTGCCAGCAGCCGGACACCCAGCACTGAAGCTTTCTTT. This gives the protein CASSRTPSTEAFF. This chain links TRBV5-6 with TRBJ1-1; TRBD1 is a possible D gene (5 bases). Germline values: CDR1 SGHDT, CDR2 YYEEEE. V lost 4 bases and J 4 bases, leaving 11 bases between the germline ends. The CDR3 contains 13 residues. Looking up the rest from reference TRBV5-6 and TRBJ1-1 gives the full variable domain: DAGVTQSPTHLIKTRGQQVTLRCSPKSGHDTVSWYQQALGQGPQFIFQYYEEEERQRGNFPDRFSGHQFPNYSSELNVNALLLGDSALYLCASSRTPSTEAFFGQGTRLTVV.

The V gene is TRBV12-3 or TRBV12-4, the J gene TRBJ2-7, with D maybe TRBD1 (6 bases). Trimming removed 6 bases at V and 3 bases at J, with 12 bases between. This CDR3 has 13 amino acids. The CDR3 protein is CASSHSGDYEQYF. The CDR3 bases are TGTGCCAGCAGCCACTCAGGGGACTACGAGCAGTACTTC.

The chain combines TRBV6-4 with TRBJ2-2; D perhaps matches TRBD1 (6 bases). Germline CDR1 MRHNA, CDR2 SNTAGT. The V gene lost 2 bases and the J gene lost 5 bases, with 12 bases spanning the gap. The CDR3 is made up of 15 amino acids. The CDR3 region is CASSDTHRETGELFF. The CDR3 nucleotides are TGTGCCAGCAGTGACACCCACAGGGAGACCGGGGAGCTGTTTTTT.

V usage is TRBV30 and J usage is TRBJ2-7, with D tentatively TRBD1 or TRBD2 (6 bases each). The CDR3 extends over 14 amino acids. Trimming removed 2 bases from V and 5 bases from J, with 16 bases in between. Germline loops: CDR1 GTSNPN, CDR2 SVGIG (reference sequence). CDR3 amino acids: CAWSRWGAADEQYF. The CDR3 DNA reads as TGTGCCTGGAGTAGATGGGGGGCGGCGGACGAGCAGTACTTC.

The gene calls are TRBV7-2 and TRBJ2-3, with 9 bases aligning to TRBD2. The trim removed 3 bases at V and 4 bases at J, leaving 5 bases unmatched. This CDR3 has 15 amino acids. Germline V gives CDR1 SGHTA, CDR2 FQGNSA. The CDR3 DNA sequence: TGTGCCAGCAGCTTTAGCGGGAGTAGGGCAGATACGCAGTATTTT. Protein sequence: CASSFSGSRADTQYF.

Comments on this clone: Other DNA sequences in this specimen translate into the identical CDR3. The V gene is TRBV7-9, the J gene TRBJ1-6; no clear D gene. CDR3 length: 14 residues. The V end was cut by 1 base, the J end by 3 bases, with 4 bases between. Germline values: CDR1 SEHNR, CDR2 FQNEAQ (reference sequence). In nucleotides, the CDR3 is TGTGCCAGCAGCTTAGGGAACTATAATTCACCCCTCCACTTT. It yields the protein CASSLGNYNSPLHF.

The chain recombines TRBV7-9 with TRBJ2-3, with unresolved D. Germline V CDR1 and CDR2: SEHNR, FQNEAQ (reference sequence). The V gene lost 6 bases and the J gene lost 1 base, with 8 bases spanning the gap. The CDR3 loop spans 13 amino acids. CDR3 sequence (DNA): TGTGCCAGCAGTTTCTCCGGCACAGATACGCAGTATTTT. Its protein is CASSFSGTDTQYF.

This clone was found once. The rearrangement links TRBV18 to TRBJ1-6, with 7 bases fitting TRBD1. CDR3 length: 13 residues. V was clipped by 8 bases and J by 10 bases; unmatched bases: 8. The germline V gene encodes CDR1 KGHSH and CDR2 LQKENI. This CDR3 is CASTTDRESPLHF. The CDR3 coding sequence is TGTGCCAGCACTACAGACAGGGAGTCACCCCTCCACTTT.

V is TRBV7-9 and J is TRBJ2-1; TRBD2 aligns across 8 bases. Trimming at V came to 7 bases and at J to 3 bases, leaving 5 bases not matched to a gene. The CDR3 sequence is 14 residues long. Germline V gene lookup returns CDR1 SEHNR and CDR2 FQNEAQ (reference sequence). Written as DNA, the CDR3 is TGTGCCAGCAAGGGGACTAGTAGCTACAATGAGCAGTTCTTC. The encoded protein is CASKGTSSYNEQFF.

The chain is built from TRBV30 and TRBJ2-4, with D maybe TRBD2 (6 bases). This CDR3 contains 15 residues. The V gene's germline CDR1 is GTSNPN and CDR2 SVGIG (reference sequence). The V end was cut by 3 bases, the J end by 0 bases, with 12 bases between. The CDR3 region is CAWSSSELAKNIQYF. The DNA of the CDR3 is TGTGCCTGGAGCTCTAGCGAACTAGCCAAAAACATTCAGTACTTC.